These 17 T cell receptor beta chains came from one sample sequenced in a study of T cells in Graves' hyperthyroidism and ophthalmopathy. Amplification of TCR beta CDR3 regions was performed using RNA transcripts as template. HTBI primers drove first-round RT-PCR of the TCR CDR3. TCRdb passed the multiplex PCR reads through MiXCR, listing each CDR3 protein once. The sample yields approximately 590,000 distinct CDR3 sequences, roughly 14% seen once. The sample taken for sequencing was blood. The source is a woman in her twenties or thirties with Graves' hyperthyroidism.

Many counts were recorded for this clonotype. The chain employs TRBV30 and TRBJ2-2; TRBD1 might be the D (5 bases). CDR3 size: 14 residues. The V end was cut by 4 bases, the J end by 5 bases, with 14 bases between. Germline loops: CDR1 GTSNPN, CDR2 SVGIG (reference sequence). The CDR3: CAWKEQGPTGELFF. For the CDR3, the DNA is TGTGCCTGGAAGGAGCAGGGCCCAACCGGGGAGCTGTTTTTT.

This clonotype has just a few counts. The chain has TRBV6-1 and TRBJ1-4; a possible D gene is TRBD1 (5 bases). CDR1 is MNHNS, CDR2 SASEGT, per germline. The CDR3 totals 17 residues. Deletions cut 1 base from V and 8 bases from J, with 20 bases between. The CDR3 region is CASSEEILGARREKLFF. CDR3 nucleotides: TGTGCCAGCAGTGAAGAGATTCTAGGGGCGAGGAGGGAAAAACTGTTTTTT.

This clonotype has a count of ten or more. The rearrangement uses TRBV12-3 or TRBV12-4 and TRBJ1-5, with unresolved D. The CDR3 is 15 residues long. Between the trimmed V and J ends, which lost 4 bases and 4 bases, there was a span of 14 bases. CDR3 sequence: CASSSSEGRNQPQHF. The CDR3 bases are TGTGCCAGCAGTTCGTCGGAAGGACGTAATCAGCCCCAGCATTTT.

This clonotype was counted ten times or more. This chain connects TRBV7-9 to TRBJ2-1, with D perhaps TRBD2 (6 bases). The V end was cut by 5 bases, the J end by 4 bases, with 18 bases between. This CDR3 comprises 16 residues. Germline CDR1 SEHNR, CDR2 FQNEAQ (reference sequence). The chain's CDR3 is CASSPRGGTGYNEQFF. The DNA of the CDR3 is TGTGCCAGCAGCCCGAGGGGCGGGACGGGTTACAATGAGCAGTTCTTC.

A few counts support this clonotype. CDR3 in DNA: TGCGCCAGCAGCCAAGGGCTAGCGGAGACAGGACGATACAATGAGCAGTTCTTC. It yields the protein CASSQGLAETGRYNEQFF. The chain couples TRBV4-1 to TRBJ2-1, with a possible D match to TRBD2 (7 bases). This CDR3 spans 18 amino acids. V shed 1 base and J shed 4 bases, with 20 bases lying between them. CDR1 and CDR2 from the germline V gene are MGHRA and YSYEKL.

This clonotype was seen more than once but under ten times. One base away lies a much larger clone, so this may be a sequencing read error. The chain uses TRBV12-3 or TRBV12-4 and TRBJ1-1; D is unclear. This CDR3 has 16 amino acids. CDR3 DNA sequence: TGTGCCAGCAGTTTAGCGACGGTGATGGGGAACACTGAAACTTTCTTT. This translates into CASSLATVMGNTETFF.

As concerns this clonotype: Being one base from a much bigger clone, this may be a read error. V is TRBV5-1 and J is TRBJ2-3, with D perhaps matching TRBD2 (6 bases). The CDR3 sequence is 15 residues long. In germline, CDR1 is SGHRS, CDR2 YFSETQ. The CDR3 region has the DNA TGCACCAGCAGCTTTGTAGCGGTTGTTGCAGATACGCAGTATTTT. It encodes CTSSFVAVVADTQYF.

This clonotype was detected ten times or more. The chain links TRBV28 to TRBJ2-1, with 7 bases lining up with TRBD1. There are 16 residues in the CDR3. Trimming took 6 bases from V and 4 from J; bases not matched to a gene: 12. Germline V gives CDR1 MDHEN, CDR2 SYDVKM. The CDR3: CASSPSQGVFYNEQFF. The CDR3 DNA is TGTGCCAGCAGCCCCAGCCAGGGGGTCTTTTACAATGAGCAGTTCTTC.

This clonotype appeared many times. The chain links TRBV5-6 to TRBJ2-5; unclear D gene. CDR1 SGHDT and CDR2 YYEEEE come from the germline V gene. The CDR3 has 12 residues. Trimming shortened V by 5 bases and J by 7 bases, and 12 bases separated the two germline ends. As DNA, the CDR3 is TGTGCCAGCAGTGCGGTGAGCGTGACCCAGTACTTC. Residues: CASSAVSVTQYF.

There are many counts of this clonotype. V and J are TRBV24-1 and TRBJ2-1, with 14 bases that match TRBD2. The J segment lost 7 bases and the V segment lost 4 bases, leaving 8 bases of the junction unmatched. Germline CDR1 reads KGHDR; CDR2 reads SFDVKD. This CDR3 is 17 amino acids long. CDR3 region: CATSEIGTSGSINEQFF. Here the CDR3 DNA reads TGTGCCACCAGTGAAATCGGGACTAGCGGGAGTATAAATGAGCAGTTCTTC.

The table lists this clonotype with many counts. The chain is built from TRBV29-1 and TRBJ1-5, with D unclear. Germline lookup yields CDR1 SQVTM and CDR2 ANQGSEA. V was shortened by 3 bases and J by 6 bases, with 12 bases between the two germline ends. The CDR3 totals 13 residues. In nucleotides, the CDR3 is TGCAGCGTTGAGCATTCTTCAGGTCAGCCCCAGCATTTT. Translation: CSVEHSSGQPQHF.

This clonotype was counted between two and nine times. The chain links TRBV24-1 to TRBJ2-1; 7 bases are a match to TRBD1. V shed 3 bases, J shed 9 bases, and the junction held 4 bases outside the gene matches. CDR1 and CDR2 (germline): KGHDR, SFDVKD. This CDR3 has 13 residues. The CDR3 loop reads CATSDLTGVEQFF. CDR3 sequence (DNA): TGTGCCACCAGTGATCTAACAGGGGTTGAGCAGTTCTTC.

This clonotype came up many times. The V gene is TRBV7-3, the J gene TRBJ2-3, with 11 bases aligning to TRBD1. The CDR3 runs 15 residues. From germline, CDR1 is SGHTA and CDR2 FQGTGA. V shed 5 bases, J shed 8 bases, and the junction held 9 bases outside the gene matches. CDR3 protein: CASSPSGQGDGTQYF. Written as DNA, the CDR3 is TGTGCCAGCAGCCCCTCGGGACAGGGGGATGGTACGCAGTATTTT.

This clonotype was detected ten times or more. J is TRBJ2-1 and V is TRBV28; 9 positions agree with TRBD2. V lost 2 bases to trimming and J lost 10 bases; unmatched junction nucleotides: 9. The CDR3 is made up of 15 amino acids. CDR1 MDHEN and CDR2 SYDVKM come from the germline V gene. In nucleotides, the CDR3 is TGTGCCAGCAGTTTAGCGGGACTAGCATCCCCAGAGCAGTTCTTC. It translates to CASSLAGLASPEQFF.

The chain uses TRBV6-1 and TRBJ1-3; tentative D call: TRBD1 (5 bases). Trimming stripped 2 bases from V and 2 bases from J, with 19 bases between. The CDR3 totals 18 residues. CDR1 and CDR2 (germline): MNHNS, SASEGT. In DNA form, the CDR3 reads TGTGCCAGCAGTGAATTGGTTGGGACCCAAGGGGCTGGAAACACCATATATTTT. This translates into CASSELVGTQGAGNTIYF.

The sample holds many counts of this clonotype. The chain couples TRBV30 to TRBJ1-2; D is unresolved. V was cut by 0 bases and J by 2 bases, with 7 bases left in between. The CDR3 spans 13 residues. Germline CDR1 and CDR2: GTSNPN and SVGIG (reference sequence). The CDR3: CAWSVGRNYGYTF. Written as DNA, the CDR3 is TGTGCCTGGAGTGTAGGGAGGAACTATGGCTACACCTTC.

This clonotype was observed many times. V and J are TRBV6-1 and TRBJ1-1; D is undetermined. The length of the CDR3 is 15 residues. From germline, CDR1 is MNHNS and CDR2 SASEGT. V gave up 2 bases and J gave up 1 base, with 11 bases separating them. CDR3 sequence reads: CASSEPGSANTEAFF. The CDR3 DNA is TGTGCCAGCAGTGAACCGGGATCAGCGAACACTGAAGCTTTCTTT.